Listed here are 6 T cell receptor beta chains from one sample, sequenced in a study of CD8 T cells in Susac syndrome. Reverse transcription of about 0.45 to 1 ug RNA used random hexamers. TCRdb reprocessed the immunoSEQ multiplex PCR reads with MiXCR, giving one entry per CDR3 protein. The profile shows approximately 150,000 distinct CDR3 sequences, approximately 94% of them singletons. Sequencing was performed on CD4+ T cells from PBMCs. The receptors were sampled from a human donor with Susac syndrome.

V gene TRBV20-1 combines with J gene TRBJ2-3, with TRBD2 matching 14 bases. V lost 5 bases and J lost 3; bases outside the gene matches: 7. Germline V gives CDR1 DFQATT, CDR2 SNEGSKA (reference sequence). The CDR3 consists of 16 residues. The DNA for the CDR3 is TGCAGTGCTGGGGGGACTAGCGGGAGTTCGACAGATACGCAGTATTTT. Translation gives CSAGGTSGSSTDTQYF.

DNA for the CDR3: TGCAGCGTTGGGTCGAGACTAGGCAATGAGCAGTTCTTC. It translates to CSVGSRLGNEQFF. The chain has TRBV29-1 and TRBJ2-1; D is perhaps TRBD2 (6 bases). Germline V gene sequence: CDR1 SQVTM, CDR2 ANQGSEA. The CDR3 extends over 13 amino acids. Deletions cut 4 bases from V and 6 bases from J, with 13 bases between.

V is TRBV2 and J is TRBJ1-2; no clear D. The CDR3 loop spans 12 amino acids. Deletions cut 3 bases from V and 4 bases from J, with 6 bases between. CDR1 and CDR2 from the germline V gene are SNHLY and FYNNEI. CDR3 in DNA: TGTGCCAGCAGTGAGGTGGCCTATGGCTACACCTTC. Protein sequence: CASSEVAYGYTF.

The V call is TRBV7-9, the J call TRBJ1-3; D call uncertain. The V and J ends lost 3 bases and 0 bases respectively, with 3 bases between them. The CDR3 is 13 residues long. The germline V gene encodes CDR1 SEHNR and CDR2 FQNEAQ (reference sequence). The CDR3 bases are TGTGCCAGCAGCTTCAACTCTGGAAACACCATATATTTT. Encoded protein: CASSFNSGNTIYF.

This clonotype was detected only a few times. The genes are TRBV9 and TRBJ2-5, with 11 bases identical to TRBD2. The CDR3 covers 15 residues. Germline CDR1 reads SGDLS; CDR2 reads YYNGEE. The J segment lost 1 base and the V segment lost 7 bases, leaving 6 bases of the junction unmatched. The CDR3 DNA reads TGTGCCAGCTCTCCGGGACTAGCGGTCCAAGAGACCCAGTACTTC. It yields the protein CASSPGLAVQETQYF.

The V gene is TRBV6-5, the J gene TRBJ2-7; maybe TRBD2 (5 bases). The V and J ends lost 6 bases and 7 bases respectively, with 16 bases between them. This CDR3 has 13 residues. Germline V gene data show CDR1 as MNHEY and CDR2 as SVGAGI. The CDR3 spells CASRAGLSWEQYF. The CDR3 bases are TGTGCCAGCAGGGCAGGACTCTCGTGGGAGCAGTACTTC.